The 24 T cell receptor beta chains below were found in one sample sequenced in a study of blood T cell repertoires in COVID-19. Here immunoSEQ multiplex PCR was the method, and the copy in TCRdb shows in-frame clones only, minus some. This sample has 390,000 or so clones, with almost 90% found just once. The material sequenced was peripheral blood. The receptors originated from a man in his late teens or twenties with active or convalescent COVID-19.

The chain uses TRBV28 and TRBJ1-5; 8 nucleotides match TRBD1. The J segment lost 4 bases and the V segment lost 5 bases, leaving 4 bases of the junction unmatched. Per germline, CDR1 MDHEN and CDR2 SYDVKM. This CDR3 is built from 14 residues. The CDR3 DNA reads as TGTGCCAGCAGTCGTCAGGGGGCTAATCAGCCCCAGCATTTT. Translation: CASSRQGANQPQHF. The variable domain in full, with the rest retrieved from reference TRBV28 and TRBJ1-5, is DVKVTQSSRYLVKRTGEKVFLECVQDMDHENMFWYRQDPGLGLRLIYFSYDVKMKEKGDIPEGYSVSREKKERFSLILESASTNQTSMYLCASSRQGANQPQHFGDGTRLSIL.

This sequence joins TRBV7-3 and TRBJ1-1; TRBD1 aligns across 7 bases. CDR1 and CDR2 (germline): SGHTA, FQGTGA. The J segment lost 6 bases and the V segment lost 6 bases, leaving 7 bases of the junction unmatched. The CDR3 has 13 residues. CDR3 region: CASSTYRGPEAFF. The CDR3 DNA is TGTGCCAGCAGTACCTACAGGGGTCCTGAAGCTTTCTTT.

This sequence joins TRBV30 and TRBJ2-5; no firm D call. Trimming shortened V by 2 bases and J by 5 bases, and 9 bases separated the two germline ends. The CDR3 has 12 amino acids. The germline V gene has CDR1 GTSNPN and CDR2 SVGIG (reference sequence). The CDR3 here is CAWSSAGETQYF. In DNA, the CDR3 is TGTGCCTGGAGTTCAGCCGGGGAGACCCAGTACTTC.

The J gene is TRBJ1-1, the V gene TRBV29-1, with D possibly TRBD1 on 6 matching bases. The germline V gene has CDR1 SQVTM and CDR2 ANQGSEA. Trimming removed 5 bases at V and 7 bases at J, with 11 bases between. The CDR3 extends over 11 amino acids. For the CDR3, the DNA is TGCAGCGTTCAGGGGAATGGTGAAGCTTTCTTT. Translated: CSVQGNGEAFF.

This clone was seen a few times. CDR3 sequence reads: CASSIGARLAGDPRETQYF. The DNA for the CDR3 is TGTGCCAGTAGTATAGGCGCTCGGCTAGCGGGGGACCCCAGGGAGACCCAGTACTTC. The chain has TRBV19 and TRBJ2-5, with 10 bases identical to TRBD2. Germline CDR1 and CDR2: LNHDA and SQIVND (reference sequence). The CDR3 sequence is 19 residues long. The J segment lost 5 bases and the V segment lost 1 base, leaving 16 bases of the junction unmatched.

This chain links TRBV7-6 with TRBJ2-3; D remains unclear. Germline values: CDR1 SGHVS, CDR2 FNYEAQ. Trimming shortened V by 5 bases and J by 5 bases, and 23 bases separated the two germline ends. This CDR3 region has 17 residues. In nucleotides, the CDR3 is TGTGCCAGCAGCCTCCAACCGAGCGCTCCAAGTCGAGATACGCAGTATTTT. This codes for CASSLQPSAPSRDTQYF. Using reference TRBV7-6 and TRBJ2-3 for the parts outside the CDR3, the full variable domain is GAGVSQSPRYKVTKRGQDVALRCDPISGHVSLYWYRQALGQGPEFLTYFNYEAQQDKSGLPNDRFSAERPEGSISTLTIQRTEQRDSAMYRCASSLQPSAPSRDTQYFGPGTRLTVL.

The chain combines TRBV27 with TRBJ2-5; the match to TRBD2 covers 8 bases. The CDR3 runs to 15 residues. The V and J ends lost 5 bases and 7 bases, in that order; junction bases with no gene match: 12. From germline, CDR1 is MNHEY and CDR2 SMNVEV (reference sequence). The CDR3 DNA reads TGTGCCAGCAGTGACACTAGCGGAACCCGTGGGACCCAGTACTTC. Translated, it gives CASSDTSGTRGTQYF.

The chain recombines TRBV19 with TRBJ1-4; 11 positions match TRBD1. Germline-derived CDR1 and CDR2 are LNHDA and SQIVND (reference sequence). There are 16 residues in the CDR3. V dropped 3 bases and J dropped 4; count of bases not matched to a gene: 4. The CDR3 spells CASSMPGTGGNEKLFF. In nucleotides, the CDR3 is TGTGCCAGTAGTATGCCCGGGACAGGGGGTAATGAAAAACTGTTTTTT. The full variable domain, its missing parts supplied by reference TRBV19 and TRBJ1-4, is DGGITQSPKYLFRKEGQNVTLSCEQNLNHDAMYWYRQDPGQGLRLIYYSQIVNDFQKGDIAEGYSVSREKKESFPLTVTSAQKNPTAFYLCASSMPGTGGNEKLFFGSGTQLSVL.

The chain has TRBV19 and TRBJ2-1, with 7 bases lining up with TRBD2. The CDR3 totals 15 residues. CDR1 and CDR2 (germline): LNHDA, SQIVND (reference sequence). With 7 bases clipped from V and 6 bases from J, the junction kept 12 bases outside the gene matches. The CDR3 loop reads CASTPGLFFSNEQFF. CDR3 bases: TGTGCCAGTACCCCGGGACTATTCTTTTCCAATGAGCAGTTCTTC.

In nucleotides, the CDR3 is TGTGCCAGCAGGGGGGACAGCCGGCTGTTTTTT. This gives the protein CASRGDSRLFF. The rearrangement links TRBV3-1 (or the pseudogene TRBV3-2) to TRBJ1-4; 7 positions agree with TRBD1. J lost 14 bases, V lost 6 bases, and 6 bases had no gene match. The CDR3 is 11 residues long. Germline-derived CDR1 and CDR2 are LGHDT and YNNKEL (reference sequence).

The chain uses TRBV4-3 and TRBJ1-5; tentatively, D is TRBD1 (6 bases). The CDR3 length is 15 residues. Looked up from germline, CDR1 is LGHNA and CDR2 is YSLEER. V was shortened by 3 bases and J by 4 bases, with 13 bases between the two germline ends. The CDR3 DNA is TGCGCCAGCAGCCATAACAGGGAAGGGAATCAGCCCCAGCATTTT. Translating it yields CASSHNREGNQPQHF.

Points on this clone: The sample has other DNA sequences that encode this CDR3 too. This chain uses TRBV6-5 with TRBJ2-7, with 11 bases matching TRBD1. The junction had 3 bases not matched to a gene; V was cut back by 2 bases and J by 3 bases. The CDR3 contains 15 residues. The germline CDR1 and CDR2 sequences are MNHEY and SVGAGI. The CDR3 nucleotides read TGTGCCAGCAGTTACGGGGGGACAGGGGGCTACGAGCAGTACTTC. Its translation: CASSYGGTGGYEQYF.

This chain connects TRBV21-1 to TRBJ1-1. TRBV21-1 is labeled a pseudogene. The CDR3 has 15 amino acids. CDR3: CASSKWGVMNTEAFF. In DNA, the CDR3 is TGTGCCAGCAGCAAATGGGGGGTAATGAACACTGAAGCTTTCTTT.

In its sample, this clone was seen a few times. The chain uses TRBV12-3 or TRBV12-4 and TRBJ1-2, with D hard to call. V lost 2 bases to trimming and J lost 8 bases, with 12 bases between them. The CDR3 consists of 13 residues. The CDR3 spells CASSLLGREGYTF. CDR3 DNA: TGTGCCAGCAGTTTATTAGGCCGGGAGGGCTACACCTTC.

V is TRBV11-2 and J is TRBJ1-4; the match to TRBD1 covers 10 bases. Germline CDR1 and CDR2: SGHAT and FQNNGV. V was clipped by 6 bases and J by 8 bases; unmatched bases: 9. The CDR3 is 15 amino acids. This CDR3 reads CASRDSGTGDEKLFF. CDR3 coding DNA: TGTGCCAGCAGGGACTCGGGGACAGGGGACGAAAAACTGTTTTTT.

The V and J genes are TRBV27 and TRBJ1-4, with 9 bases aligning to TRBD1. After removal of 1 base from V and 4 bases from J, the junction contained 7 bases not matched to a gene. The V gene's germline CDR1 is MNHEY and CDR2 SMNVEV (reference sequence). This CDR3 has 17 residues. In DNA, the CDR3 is TGTGCCAGCAGTTTATGGAACAGGGGGCAGGGTAATGAAAAACTGTTTTTT. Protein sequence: CASSLWNRGQGNEKLFF.

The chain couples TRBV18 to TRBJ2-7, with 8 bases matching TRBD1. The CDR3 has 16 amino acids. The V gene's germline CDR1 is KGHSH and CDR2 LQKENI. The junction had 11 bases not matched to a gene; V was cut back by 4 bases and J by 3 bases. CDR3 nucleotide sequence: TGTGCCAGCTCACGAGCCAGGGGGCGCCCCCTCTACGAGCAGTACTTC. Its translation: CASSRARGRPLYEQYF.

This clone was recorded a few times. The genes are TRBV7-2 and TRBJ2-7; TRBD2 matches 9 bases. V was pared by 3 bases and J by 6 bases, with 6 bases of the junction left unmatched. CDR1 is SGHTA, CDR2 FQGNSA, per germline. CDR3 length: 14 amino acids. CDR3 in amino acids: CASSFSAGGLEQYF. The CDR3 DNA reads TGTGCCAGCAGCTTTTCGGCGGGAGGGCTCGAGCAGTACTTC.

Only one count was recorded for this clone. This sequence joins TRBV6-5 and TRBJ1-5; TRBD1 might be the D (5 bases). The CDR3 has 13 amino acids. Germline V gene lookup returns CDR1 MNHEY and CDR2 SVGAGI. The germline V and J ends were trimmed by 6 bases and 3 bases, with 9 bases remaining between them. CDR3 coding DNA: TGTGCCAGCAGAATGACAGTCAATCAGCCCCAGCATTTT. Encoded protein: CASRMTVNQPQHF.

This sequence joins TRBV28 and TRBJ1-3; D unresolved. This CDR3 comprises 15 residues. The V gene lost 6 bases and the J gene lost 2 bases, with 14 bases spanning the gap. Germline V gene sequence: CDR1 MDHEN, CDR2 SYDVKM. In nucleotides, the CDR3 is TGTGCCAGCAGCCAAAGACTGGGAGCTGGAAACACCATATATTTT. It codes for CASSQRLGAGNTIYF.

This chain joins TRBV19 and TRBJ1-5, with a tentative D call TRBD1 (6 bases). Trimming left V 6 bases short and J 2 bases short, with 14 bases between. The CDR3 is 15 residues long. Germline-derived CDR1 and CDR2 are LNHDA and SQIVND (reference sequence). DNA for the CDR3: TGTGCCAGTAGGACGACAGGATCGGGCAATCAGCCCCAGCATTTT. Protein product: CASRTTGSGNQPQHF.

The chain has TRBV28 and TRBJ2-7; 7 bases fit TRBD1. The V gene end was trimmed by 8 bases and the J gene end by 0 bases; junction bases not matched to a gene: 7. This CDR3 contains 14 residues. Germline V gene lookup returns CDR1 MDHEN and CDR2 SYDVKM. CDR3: CASGITGVSYEQYF. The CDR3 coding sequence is TGTGCCAGCGGGATCACAGGGGTCTCCTACGAGCAGTACTTC.

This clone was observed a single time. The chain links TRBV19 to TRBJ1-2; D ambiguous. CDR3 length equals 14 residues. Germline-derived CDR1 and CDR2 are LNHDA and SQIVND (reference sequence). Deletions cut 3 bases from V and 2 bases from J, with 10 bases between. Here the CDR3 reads CASSMSSVNYGYTF. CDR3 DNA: TGTGCCAGTAGTATGTCCAGTGTAAACTATGGCTACACCTTC.

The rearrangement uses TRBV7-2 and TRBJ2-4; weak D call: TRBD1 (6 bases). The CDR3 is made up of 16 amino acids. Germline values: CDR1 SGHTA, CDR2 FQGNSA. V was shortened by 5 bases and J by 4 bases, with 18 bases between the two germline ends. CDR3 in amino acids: CASSAGVGAIKNIQYF. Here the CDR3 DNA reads TGTGCCAGCAGCGCTGGGGTGGGGGCGATTAAAAACATTCAGTACTTC.